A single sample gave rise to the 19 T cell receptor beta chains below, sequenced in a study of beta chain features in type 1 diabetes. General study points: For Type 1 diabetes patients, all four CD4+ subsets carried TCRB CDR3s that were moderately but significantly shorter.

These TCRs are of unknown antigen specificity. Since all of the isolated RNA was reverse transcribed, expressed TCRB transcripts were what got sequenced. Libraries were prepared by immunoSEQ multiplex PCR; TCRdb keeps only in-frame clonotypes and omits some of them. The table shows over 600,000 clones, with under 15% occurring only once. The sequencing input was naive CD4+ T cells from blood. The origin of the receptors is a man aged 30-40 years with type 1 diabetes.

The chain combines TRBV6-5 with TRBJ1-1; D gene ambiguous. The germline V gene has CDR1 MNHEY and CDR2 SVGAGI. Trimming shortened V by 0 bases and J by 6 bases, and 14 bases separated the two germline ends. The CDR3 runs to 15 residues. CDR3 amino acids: CASSYSIPGEPEAFF. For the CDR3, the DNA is TGTGCCAGCAGTTACTCGATTCCGGGAGAGCCTGAAGCTTTCTTT.

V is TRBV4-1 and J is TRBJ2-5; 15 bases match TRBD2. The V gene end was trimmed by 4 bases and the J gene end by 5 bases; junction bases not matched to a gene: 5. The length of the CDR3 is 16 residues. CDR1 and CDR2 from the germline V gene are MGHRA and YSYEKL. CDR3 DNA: TGCGCCAGCAGCCCGGGGACTAGCGGGGGGCGGGAGACCCAGTACTTC. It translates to CASSPGTSGGRETQYF.

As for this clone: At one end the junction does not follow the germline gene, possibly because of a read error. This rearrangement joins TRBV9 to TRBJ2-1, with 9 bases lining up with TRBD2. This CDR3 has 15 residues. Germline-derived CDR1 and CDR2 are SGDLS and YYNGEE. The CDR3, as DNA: TGTGCCAGTATACCGAGAGCGGGGGGCTACAATAAGCAGTTCTTC. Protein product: CASIPRAGGYNKQFF.

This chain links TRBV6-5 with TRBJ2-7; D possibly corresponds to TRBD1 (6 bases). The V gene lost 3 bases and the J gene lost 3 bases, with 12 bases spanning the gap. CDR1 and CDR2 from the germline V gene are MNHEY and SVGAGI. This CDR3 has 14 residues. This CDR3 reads CASSYSTGFYEQYF. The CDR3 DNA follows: TGTGCCAGCAGTTATTCCACAGGGTTCTACGAGCAGTACTTC.

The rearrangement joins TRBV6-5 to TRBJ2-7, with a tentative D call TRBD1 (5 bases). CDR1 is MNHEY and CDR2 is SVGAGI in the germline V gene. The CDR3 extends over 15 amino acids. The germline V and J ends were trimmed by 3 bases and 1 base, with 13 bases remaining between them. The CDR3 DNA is TGTGCCAGCAGTTATGGGGCAGTGGAGTCCTACGAGCAGTACTTC. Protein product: CASSYGAVESYEQYF.

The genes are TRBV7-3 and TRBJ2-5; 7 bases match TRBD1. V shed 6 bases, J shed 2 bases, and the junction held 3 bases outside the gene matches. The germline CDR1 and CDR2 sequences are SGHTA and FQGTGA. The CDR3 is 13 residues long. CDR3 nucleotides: TGTGCCAGCAGGAGGGGGCCACAAGAGACCCAGTACTTC. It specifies CASRRGPQETQYF.

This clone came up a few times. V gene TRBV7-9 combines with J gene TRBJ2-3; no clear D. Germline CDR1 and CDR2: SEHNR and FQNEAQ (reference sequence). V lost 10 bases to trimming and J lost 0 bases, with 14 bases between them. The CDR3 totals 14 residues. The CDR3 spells CATGRHLSTDTQYF. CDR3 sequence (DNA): TGTGCCACCGGAAGACACCTCAGCACAGATACGCAGTATTTT.

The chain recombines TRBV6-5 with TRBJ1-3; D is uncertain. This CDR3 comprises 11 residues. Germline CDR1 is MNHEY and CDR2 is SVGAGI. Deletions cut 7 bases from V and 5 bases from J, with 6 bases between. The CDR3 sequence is CASIGRNTIYF. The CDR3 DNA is TGTGCCAGCATTGGCCGAAACACCATATATTTT.

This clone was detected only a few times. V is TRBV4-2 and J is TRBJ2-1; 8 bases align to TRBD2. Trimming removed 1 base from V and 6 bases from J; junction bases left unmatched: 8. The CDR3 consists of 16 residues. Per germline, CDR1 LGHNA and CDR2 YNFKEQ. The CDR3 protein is CASSQARTGLGNEQFF. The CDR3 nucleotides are TGTGCCAGCAGCCAAGCTCGAACGGGACTAGGCAATGAGCAGTTCTTC.

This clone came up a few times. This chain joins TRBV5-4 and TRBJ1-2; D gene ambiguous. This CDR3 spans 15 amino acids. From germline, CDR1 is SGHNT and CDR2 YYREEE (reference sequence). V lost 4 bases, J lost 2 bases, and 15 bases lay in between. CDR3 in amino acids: CASSPGLNSNYGYTF. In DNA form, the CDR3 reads TGTGCCAGCAGCCCCGGTTTGAACAGCAACTATGGCTACACCTTC.

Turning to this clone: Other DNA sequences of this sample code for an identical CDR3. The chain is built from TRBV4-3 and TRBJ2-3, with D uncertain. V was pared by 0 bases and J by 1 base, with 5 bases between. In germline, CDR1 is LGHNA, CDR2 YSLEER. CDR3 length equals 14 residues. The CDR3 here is CASSQDRGTDTQYF. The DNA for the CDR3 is TGCGCCAGCAGCCAAGACCGGGGCACAGATACGCAGTATTTT.

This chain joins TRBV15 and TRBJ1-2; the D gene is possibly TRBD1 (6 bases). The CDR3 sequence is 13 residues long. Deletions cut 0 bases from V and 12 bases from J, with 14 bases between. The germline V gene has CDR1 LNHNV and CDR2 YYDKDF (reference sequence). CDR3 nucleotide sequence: TGTGCCACCAGCAGAGATACAGGGCAGGCCCACACCTTC. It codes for CATSRDTGQAHTF.

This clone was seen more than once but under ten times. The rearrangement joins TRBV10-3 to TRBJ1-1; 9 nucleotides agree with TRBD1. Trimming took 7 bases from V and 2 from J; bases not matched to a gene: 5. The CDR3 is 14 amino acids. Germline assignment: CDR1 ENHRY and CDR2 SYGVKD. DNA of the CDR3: TGTGCCATCACTAGGACAGGGGATAACACTGAAGCTTTCTTT. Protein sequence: CAITRTGDNTEAFF.

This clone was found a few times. CDR3 nucleotide sequence: TGTGCCAGTAGTATAGATCGGGAGAAGCCCCAGCATTTT. This translates into CASSIDREKPQHF. The gene calls are TRBV19 and TRBJ1-5; no definite D call. Trimming removed 0 bases at V and 8 bases at J, with 8 bases between. In germline, CDR1 is LNHDA, CDR2 SQIVND (reference sequence). CDR3 length equals 13 residues.

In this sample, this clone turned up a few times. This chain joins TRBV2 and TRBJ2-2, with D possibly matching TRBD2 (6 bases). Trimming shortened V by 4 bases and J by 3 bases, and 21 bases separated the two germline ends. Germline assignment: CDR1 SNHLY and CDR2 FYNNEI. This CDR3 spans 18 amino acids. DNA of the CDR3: TGTGCCAGCAGTGCGAAGTCCCCTGGGTGGGGGGACACCGGGGAGCTGTTTTTT. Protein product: CASSAKSPGWGDTGELFF. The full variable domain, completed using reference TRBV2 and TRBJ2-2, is EPEVTQTPSHQVTQMGQEVILRCVPISNHLYFYWYRQILGQKVEFLVSFYNNEISEKSEIFDDQFSVERPDGSNFTLKIRSTKLEDSAMYFCASSAKSPGWGDTGELFFGEGSRLTVL.

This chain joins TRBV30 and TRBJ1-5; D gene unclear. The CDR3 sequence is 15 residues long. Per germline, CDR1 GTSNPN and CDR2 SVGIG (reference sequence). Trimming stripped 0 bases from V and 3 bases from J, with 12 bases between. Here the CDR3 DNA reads TGTGCCTGGAGTGTATCGGCGGGATACAATCAGCCCCAGCATTTT. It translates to CAWSVSAGYNQPQHF. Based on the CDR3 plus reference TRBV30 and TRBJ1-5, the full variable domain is SQTIHQWPATLVQPVGSPLSLECTVEGTSNPNLYWYRQAAGRGLQLLFYSVGIGQISSEVPQNLSASRPQDRQFILSSKKLLLSDSGFYLCAWSVSAGYNQPQHFGDGTRLSIL.

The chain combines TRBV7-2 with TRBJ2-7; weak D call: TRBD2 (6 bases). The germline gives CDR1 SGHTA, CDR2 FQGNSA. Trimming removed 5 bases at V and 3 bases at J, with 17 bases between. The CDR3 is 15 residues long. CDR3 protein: CASSPDGTRFYEQYF. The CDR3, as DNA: TGTGCCAGCAGCCCAGACGGGACTCGGTTCTACGAGCAGTACTTC. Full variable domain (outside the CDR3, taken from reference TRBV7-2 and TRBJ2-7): GAGVSQSPSNKVTEKGKDVELRCDPISGHTALYWYRQSLGQGLEFLIYFQGNSAPDKSGLPSDRFSAERTGGSVSTLTIQRTQQEDSAVYLCASSPDGTRFYEQYFGPGTRLTVT.

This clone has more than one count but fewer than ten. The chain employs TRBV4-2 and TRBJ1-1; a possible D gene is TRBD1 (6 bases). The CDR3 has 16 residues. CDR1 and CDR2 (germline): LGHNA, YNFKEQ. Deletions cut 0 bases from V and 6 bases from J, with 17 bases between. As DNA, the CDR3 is TGTGCCAGCAGCCAAGATGGACAGCCCCTACGGGCTGAAGCTTTCTTT. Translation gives CASSQDGQPLRAEAFF.

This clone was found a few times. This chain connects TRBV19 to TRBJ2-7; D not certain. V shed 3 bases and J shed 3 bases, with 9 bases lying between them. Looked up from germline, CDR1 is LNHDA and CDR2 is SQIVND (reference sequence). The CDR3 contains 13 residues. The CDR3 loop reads CASSIGQNYEQYF. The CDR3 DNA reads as TGTGCCAGTAGTATCGGGCAGAACTACGAGCAGTACTTC.